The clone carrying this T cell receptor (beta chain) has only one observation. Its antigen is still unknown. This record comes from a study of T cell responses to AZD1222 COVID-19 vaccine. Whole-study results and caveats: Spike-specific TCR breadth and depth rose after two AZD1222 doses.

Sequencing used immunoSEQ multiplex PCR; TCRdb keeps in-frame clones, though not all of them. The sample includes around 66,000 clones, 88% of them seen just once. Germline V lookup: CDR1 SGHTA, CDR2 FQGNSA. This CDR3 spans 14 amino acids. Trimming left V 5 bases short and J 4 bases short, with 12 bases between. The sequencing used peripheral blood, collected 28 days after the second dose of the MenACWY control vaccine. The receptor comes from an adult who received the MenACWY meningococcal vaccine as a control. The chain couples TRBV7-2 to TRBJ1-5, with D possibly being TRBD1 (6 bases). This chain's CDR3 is CASSLGQSNQPQHF. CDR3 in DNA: TGTGCCAGCAGCCTCGGACAGAGTAATCAGCCCCAGCATTTT.